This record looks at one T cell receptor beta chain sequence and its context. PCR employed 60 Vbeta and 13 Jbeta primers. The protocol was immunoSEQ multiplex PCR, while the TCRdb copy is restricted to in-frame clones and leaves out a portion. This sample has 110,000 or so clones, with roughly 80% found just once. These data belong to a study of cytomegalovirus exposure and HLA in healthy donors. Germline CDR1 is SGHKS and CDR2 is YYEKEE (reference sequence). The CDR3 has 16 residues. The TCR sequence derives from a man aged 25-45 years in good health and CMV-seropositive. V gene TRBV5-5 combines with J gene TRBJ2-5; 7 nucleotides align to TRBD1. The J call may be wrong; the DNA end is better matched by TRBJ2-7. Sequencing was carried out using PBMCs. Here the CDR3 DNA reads TGTGCCAGCAGCCCGTTTGGACAGGTCGCTGACTACGAGCAGTACTTC. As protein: CASSPFGQVADYEQYF.